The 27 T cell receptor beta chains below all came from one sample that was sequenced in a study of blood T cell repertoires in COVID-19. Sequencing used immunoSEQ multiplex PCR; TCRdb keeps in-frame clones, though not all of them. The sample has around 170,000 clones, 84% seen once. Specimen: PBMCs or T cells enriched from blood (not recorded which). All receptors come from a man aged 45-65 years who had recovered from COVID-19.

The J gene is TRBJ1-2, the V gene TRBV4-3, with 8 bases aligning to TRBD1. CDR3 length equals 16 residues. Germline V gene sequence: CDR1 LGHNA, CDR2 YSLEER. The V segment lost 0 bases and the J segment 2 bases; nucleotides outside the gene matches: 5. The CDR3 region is CASSQERTGRNYGYTF. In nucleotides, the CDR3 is TGCGCCAGCAGCCAAGAAAGGACAGGGAGAAACTATGGCTACACCTTC.

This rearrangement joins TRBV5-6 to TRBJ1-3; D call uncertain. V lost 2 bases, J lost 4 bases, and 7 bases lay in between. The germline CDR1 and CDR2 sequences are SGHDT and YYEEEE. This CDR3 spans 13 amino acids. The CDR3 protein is CASSFYRGNTIYF. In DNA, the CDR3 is TGTGCCAGCAGCTTCTATCGCGGAAACACCATATATTTT.

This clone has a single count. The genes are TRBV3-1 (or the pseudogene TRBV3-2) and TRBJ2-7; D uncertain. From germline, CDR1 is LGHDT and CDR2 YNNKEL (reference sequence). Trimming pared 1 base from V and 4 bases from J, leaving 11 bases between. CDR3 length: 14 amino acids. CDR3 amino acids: CASSQGVQQYEQYF. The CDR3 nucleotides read TGTGCCAGCAGCCAAGGGGTCCAACAGTACGAGCAGTACTTC.

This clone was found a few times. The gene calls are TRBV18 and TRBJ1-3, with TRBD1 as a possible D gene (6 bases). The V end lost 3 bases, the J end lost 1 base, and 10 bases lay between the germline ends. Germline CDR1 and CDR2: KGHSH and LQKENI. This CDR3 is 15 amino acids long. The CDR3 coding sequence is TGTGCCAGCTCACCGGGGGCTACTTCTGGAAACACCATATATTTT. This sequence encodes CASSPGATSGNTIYF.

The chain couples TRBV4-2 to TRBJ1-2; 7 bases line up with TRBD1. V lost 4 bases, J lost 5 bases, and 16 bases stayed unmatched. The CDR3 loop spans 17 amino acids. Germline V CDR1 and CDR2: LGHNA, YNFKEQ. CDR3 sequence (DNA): TGTGCCAGCAGCCGTTCGGTGGGGACAGAATTTTTATATGGCTACACCTTC. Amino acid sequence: CASSRSVGTEFLYGYTF.

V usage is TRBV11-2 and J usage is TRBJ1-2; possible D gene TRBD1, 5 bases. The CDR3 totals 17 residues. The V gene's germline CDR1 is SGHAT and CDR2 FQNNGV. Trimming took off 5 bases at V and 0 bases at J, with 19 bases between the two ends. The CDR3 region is CASSPDTQQGANYGYTF. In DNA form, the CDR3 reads TGTGCCAGCAGCCCGGACACCCAGCAGGGCGCTAACTATGGCTACACCTTC.

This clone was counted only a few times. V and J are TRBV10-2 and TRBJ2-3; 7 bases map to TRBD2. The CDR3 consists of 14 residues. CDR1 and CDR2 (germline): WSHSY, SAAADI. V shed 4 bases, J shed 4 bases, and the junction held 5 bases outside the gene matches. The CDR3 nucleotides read TGCGCCAGCAGTGCCAGCGGGGCCTCAGATACGCAGTATTTT. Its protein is CASSASGASDTQYF.

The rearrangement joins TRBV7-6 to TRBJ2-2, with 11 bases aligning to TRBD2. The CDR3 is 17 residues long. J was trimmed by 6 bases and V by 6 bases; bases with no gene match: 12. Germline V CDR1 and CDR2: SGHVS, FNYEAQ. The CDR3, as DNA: TGTGCCAGCAGACAGGGAGGACTAGCGGGTACATCCGGGGAGCTGTTTTTT. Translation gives CASRQGGLAGTSGELFF.

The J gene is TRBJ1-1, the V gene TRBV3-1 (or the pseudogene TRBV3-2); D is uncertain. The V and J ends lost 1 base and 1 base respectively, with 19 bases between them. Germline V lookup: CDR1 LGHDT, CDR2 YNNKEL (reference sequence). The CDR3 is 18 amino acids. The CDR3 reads CASSQGRHSVKRNTEAFF. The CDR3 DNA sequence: TGTGCCAGCAGCCAAGGGAGGCACAGTGTAAAGAGGAACACTGAAGCTTTCTTT.

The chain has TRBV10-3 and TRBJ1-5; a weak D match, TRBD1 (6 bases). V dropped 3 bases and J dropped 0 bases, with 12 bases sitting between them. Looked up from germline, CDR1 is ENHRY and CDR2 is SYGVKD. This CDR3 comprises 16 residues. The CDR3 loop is CAISDGTGSSNQPQHF. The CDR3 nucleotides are TGTGCCATCAGTGATGGAACAGGGTCTAGCAATCAGCCCCAGCATTTT.

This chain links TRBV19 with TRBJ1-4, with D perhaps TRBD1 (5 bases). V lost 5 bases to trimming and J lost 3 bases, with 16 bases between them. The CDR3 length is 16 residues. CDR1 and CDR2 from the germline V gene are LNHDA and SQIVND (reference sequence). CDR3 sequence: CASSPGGATANEKLFF. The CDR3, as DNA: TGTGCCAGTAGTCCGGGAGGGGCGACGGCTAATGAAAAACTGTTTTTT.

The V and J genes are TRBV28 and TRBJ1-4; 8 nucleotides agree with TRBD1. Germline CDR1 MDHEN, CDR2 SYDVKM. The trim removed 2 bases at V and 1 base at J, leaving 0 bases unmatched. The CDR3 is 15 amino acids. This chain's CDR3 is CASSLTGGTNEKLFF. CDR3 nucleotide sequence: TGTGCCAGCAGTTTAACAGGGGGAACTAATGAAAAACTGTTTTTT.

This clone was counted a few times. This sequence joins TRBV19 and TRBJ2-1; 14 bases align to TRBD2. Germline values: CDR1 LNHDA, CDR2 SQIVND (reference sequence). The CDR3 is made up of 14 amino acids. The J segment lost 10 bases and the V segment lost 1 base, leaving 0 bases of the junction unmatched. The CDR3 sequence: CASSIGLAGGEQFF. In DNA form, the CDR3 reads TGTGCCAGTAGTATAGGACTAGCGGGGGGGGAGCAGTTCTTC.

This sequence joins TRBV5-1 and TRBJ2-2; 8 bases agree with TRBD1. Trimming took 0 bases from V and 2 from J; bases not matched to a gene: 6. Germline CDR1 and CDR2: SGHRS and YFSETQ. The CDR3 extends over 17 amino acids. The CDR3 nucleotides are TGCGCCAGCAGCTTGGCCGTGGGGACAGGTAACACCGGGGAGCTGTTTTTT. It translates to CASSLAVGTGNTGELFF.

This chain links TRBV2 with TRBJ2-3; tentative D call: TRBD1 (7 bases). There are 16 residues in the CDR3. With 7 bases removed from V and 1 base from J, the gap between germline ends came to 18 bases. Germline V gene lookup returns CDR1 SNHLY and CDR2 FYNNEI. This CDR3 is CASTGGNQAGTDTQYF. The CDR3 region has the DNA TGTGCCAGCACAGGGGGGAACCAAGCAGGCACAGATACGCAGTATTTT.

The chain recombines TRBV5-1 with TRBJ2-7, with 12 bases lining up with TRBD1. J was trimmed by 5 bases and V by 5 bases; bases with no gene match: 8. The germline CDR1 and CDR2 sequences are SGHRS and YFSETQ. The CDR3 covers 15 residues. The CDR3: CASRNWDRGLHEQYF. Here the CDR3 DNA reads TGCGCCAGCAGGAACTGGGACAGGGGGCTACACGAGCAGTACTTC.

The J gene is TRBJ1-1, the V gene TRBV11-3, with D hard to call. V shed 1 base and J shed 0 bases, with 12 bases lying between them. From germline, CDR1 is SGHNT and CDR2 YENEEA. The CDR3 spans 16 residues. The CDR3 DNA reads TGTGCCAGCAGCTTAGCCCCAATGGGAGTGAACACTGAAGCTTTCTTT. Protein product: CASSLAPMGVNTEAFF.

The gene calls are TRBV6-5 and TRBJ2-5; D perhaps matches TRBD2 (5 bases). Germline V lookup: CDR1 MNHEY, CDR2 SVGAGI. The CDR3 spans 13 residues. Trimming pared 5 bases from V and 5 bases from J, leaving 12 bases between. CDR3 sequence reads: CASSTRPGETQYF. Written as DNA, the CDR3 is TGTGCCAGCAGTACACGGCCGGGGGAGACCCAGTACTTC.

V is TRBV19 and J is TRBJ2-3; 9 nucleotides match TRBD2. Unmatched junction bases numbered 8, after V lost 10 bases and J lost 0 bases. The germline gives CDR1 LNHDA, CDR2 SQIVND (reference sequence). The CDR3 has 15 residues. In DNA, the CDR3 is TGTGCCACCCGATGGACTAGCGTTAGCACAGATACGCAGTATTTT. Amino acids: CATRWTSVSTDTQYF.

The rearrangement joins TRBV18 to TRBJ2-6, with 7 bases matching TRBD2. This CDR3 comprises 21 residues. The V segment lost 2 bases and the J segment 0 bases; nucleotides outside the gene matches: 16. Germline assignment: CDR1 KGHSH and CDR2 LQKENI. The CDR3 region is CASSPFVMRGTAGSGANVLTF. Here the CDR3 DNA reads TGTGCCAGCTCACCATTTGTAATGCGGGGGACGGCAGGCTCTGGGGCCAACGTCCTGACTTTC.

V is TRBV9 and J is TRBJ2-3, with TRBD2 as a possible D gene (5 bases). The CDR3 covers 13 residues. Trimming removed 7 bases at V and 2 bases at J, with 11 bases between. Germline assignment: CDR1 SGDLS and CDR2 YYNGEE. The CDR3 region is CASQRSVTDTQYF. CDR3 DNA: TGTGCCAGCCAGCGTAGCGTCACAGATACGCAGTATTTT. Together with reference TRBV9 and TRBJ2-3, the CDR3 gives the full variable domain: DSGVTQTPKHLITATGQRVTLRCSPRSGDLSVYWYQQSLDQGLQFLIQYYNGEERAKGNILERFSAQQFPDLHSELNLSSLELGDSALYFCASQRSVTDTQYFGPGTRLTVL.

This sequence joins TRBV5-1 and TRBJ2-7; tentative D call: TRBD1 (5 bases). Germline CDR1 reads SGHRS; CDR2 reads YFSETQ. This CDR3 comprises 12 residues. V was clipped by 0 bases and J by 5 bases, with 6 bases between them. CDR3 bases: TGCGCCAGCAGCTTGGACAGGCACGAGCAGTACTTC. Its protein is CASSLDRHEQYF.

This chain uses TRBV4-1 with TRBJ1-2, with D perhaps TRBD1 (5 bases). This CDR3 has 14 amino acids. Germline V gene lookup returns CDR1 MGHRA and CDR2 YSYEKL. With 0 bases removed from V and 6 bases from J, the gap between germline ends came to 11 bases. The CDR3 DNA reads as TGCGCCAGCAGCCAAGATAGGATAGGGGATGGCTACACCTTC. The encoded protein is CASSQDRIGDGYTF.

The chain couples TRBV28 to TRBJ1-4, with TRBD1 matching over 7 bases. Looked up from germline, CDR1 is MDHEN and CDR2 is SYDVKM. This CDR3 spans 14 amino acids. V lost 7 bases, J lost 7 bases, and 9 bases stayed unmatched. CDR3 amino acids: CASMPGGEGEKLFF. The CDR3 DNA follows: TGTGCCAGCATGCCAGGGGGAGAGGGTGAAAAACTGTTTTTT.

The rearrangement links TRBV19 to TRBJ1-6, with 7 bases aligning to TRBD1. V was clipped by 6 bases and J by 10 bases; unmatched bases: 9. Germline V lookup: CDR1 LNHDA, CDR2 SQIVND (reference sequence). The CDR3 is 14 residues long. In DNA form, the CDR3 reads TGTGCCAGTAGCCCTGACAGGGCCGCCTCACCCCTCCACTTT. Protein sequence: CASSPDRAASPLHF.

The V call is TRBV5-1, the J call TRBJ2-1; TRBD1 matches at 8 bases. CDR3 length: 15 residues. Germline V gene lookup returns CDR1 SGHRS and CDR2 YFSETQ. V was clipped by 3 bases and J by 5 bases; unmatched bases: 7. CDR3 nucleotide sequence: TGCGCCAGCAGCTCCACGACAGGGGTCCACAATGAGCAGTTCTTC. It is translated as CASSSTTGVHNEQFF.

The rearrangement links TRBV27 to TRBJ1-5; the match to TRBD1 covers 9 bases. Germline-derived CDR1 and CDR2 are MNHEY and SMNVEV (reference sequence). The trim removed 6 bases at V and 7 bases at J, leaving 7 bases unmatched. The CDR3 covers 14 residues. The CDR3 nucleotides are TGTGCCAGCAGCTTGGGACAGGGAGGGCAGCCCCAGCATTTT. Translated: CASSLGQGGQPQHF.